A selection of T cell receptor beta chains follows, all from one sample in a study of cytomegalovirus exposure and HLA in healthy donors. Using immunoSEQ multiplex PCR, the repertoire was profiled, and TCRdb retains in-frame clones only, with some absent. The profile covers some 190,000 clones, with around 80% appearing a single time and about 2.5% taken by the ten largest. Sequencing input: PBMCs. The source of these receptors is a woman aged 25 to 39 in good health and CMV-seropositive. CDR3s include the opening cysteine and the closing phenylalanine or tryptophan. The D gene is left open where the match is weak. Clone size, where shown, is once, few, many, or a class for clones that have expanded.

clone_size	v_call	d_call	j_call	cdr3_nt	cdr3_aa
.	TRBV7-9	.	TRBJ2-7	TGTGCCAGCACCTGGGGGGAGACGGCCTCCTACGAGCAGTACTTC	CASTWGETASYEQYF
.	TRBV7-9	.	TRBJ2-6	TGTGCCAGCAGCTTCCCGAGGCAGGGCCCCCGCTCTGGGGCCAACGTCCTGACTTTC	CASSFPRQGPRSGANVLTF
.	TRBV5-6	TRBD1	TRBJ2-5	TGTGCCAGCAGCTTGTGGACAGGGACTCAGGGACGAGAAGAGACCCAGTACTTC	CASSLWTGTQGREETQYF
.	TRBV5-4	TRBD1	TRBJ2-5	TGTGCCAGCAGCTTAACAAGGGGGCTGGAGACCCAGTACTTC	CASSLTRGLETQYF
.	TRBV5-8	TRBD1	TRBJ2-3	TGTGCCAGCAGCTGGGGACAGGGACCAGATACGCAGTATTTT	CASSWGQGPDTQYF
.	TRBV4-1	TRBD2	TRBJ2-5	TGCGCCAGCAGCCAAGATAGAGGAGTAGCGGGGGGGCAAGAGACCCAGTACTTC	CASSQDRGVAGGQETQYF
.	TRBV19	.	TRBJ2-1	TGTGCCAGTAGTATAGATCAACAGGCACAGCAATACTGTGTGTGCAATGAGCAGTTCTTC	CASSIDQQAQQYCVCNEQFF
once	TRBV7-8	TRBD1	TRBJ2-1	TGTGCCAGCAGCCCCGGACAGGGAAAGGACAATGAGCAGTTCTTC	CASSPGQGKDNEQFF
.	TRBV4-3	.	TRBJ2-6	TGCGCCAGCAGCCAAGATTCAGGCTTCTCTGGGGCCAACGTCCTGACTTTC	CASSQDSGFSGANVLTF
.	TRBV30	.	TRBJ1-2	TGTGCCTGGAGTGTAAATCGCGAGGGAAACTATGGCTACACCTTC	CAWSVNREGNYGYTF
.	TRBV28	.	TRBJ2-4	TGTGCCAGCAGCATTCTCGGACTAGCCAAAAACATTCAGTACTTC	CASSILGLAKNIQYF
.	TRBV2	.	TRBJ1-2	TGTGCCAGCAGTGAAGCTTCAGGGCTCGGCTATGGCTACACCTTC	CASSEASGLGYGYTF
.	TRBV4-2	TRBD2	TRBJ2-5	TGTGCCAGCAGGGGTAGCGGGGGACGGGTGGAGACCCAGTACTTC	CASRGSGGRVETQYF
few	TRBV5-1	.	TRBJ1-4	TGCGCCAGCAGCTCGCACAGGGAAGCTAATGAAAAACTGTTTTTT	CASSSHREANEKLFF
few	TRBV4-3	TRBD1	TRBJ1-1	TGCGCCAGCAGCCCGACAGGGCCCGGGGTTGAAGCTTTCTTT	CASSPTGPGVEAFF
.	TRBV7-9	.	TRBJ2-2	TGTGCCAGCAGCTCGGACAGTAACACCGGGGAGCTGTTTTTT	CASSSDSNTGELFF
.	TRBV28	TRBD1	TRBJ1-4	TGTGCCAGCAGTTTAGGGGGGACAGGGTTGGGAGAAAAACTGTTTTTT	CASSLGGTGLGEKLFF
.	TRBV4-3	TRBD1	TRBJ1-2	TGCGCCAGCAGCCGATTCACAGGGGCGAACTATGGCTACACCTTC	CASSRFTGANYGYTF
.	TRBV4-1	TRBD1	TRBJ2-2	TGCGCCAGCAGCCTAGGACAGGGGGCGACCACCGGGGAGCTGTTTTTT	CASSLGQGATTGELFF
.	TRBV19	TRBD1	TRBJ1-2	TGTGCCAGTAGTCCCCGGACAGGGGTATTTGGCTACACCTTC	CASSPRTGVFGYTF
.	TRBV9	.	TRBJ1-6	TGTGCCAGCAGCGTCTCCGCAGCCTATAATTCACCCCTCCACTTT	CASSVSAAYNSPLHF
.	TRBV7-2	TRBD1	TRBJ2-1	TGTGCCAGCAGCCGGGGGGACAGGGCCCCGAGGGCCTACAATGAGCAGTTCTTC	CASSRGDRAPRAYNEQFF
.	TRBV11-3	TRBD2	TRBJ2-3	TGTGCCAGCAGCTCCCCAAACTTGCGGGGGGGCGTAGGCAGCACAGATACGCAGTATTTT	CASSSPNLRGGVGSTDTQYF
.	TRBV7-6	.	TRBJ2-5	TGTGCCAGCAGCATACGACTAGAGGAGACCCAGTACTTC	CASSIRLEETQYF
.	TRBV7-7	.	TRBJ2-5	TGTGCCAGCAGCTTGGACAGCCAAGAGACCCAGTACTTC	CASSLDSQETQYF
.	TRBV6-1	.	TRBJ1-3	TGCGCCAGCAGTGGTACAGGGACTGGAAACACCATATATTTT	CASSGTGTGNTIYF
.	TRBV7-7	.	TRBJ1-4	TGTGCCAGCACGGGAAAAAAAGCAACTAATGAAAAACTGTTTTTT	CASTGKKATNEKLFF
many	TRBV11-2	.	TRBJ1-3	TGTGCCAGCAGCTCCACCAGAGGAGGAAACACCATATATTTT	CASSSTRGGNTIYF
.	TRBV4-1	TRBD2	TRBJ2-5	TGCGCCAGCAGCCTCCGGACTAGCGGTCCCCAAGAGACCCAGTACTTC	CASSLRTSGPQETQYF
few	TRBV7-9	.	TRBJ2-4	TGTGCCAGCAACTACGTCCCGGCGCGAGATGACATTCAGTACTTC	CASNYVPARDDIQYF
.	TRBV6-6	TRBD1	TRBJ2-3	TGTGCCAGTAGAGACAGGGGACAAAGCACAGATACGCAGTATTTT	CASRDRGQSTDTQYF
.	TRBV19	TRBD2	TRBJ2-1	TGTGCCAGTAGTCCCTCGCCCCCAGGAAGCGGGGGGGCCTACAATGAGCAGTTCTTC	CASSPSPPGSGGAYNEQFF
.	TRBV4-1	TRBD2	TRBJ2-3	TGCGCCAGCAGCCAGCTAGCGGGGGTTTCCGATACGCAGTATTTT	CASSQLAGVSDTQYF
.	TRBV4-3	.	TRBJ2-4	TGCGCCAGCAGCCAAGTACTAGTCAAAAACATTCAGTACTTC	CASSQVLVKNIQYF
.	TRBV4-3	TRBD1	TRBJ2-7	TGCGCCAGCAGCCATGCAACAGGGGACTACGAGCAGTACTTC	CASSHATGDYEQYF
once	TRBV6-4	TRBD2	TRBJ2-2	TGTGCCAGCAGTGACGGCGGACTAGCGGGGGGCCTCGGGGGCACCGGGGAGCTGTTTTTT	CASSDGGLAGGLGGTGELFF
few	TRBV27	.	TRBJ1-2	TGTGCCAGCAGTTTCCCGGGGTCAGGCTACACCTTC	CASSFPGSGYTF
.	TRBV15	.	TRBJ1-2	TGTGCCACCAGCAGCGACCTTGGTGTAGCCGACGCTGACTATGGCTACACCTTC	CATSSDLGVADADYGYTF
.	TRBV9	.	TRBJ2-6	TGTGCCAGCAGCGTAGCGGAAGGGGACTTCTCTGGGGCCAACGTCCTGACTTTC	CASSVAEGDFSGANVLTF
.	TRBV19	TRBD2	TRBJ2-1	TGTGCCAGTAAAACAGGACTAGCGGGTACTTGGGGCTCCTACAATGAGCAGTTCTTC	CASKTGLAGTWGSYNEQFF
few	TRBV6-6	TRBD2	TRBJ2-3	TGTGCCAGCAAGCCTAGCGGGGGGGCAGATACGCAGTATTTT	CASKPSGGADTQYF
.	TRBV13	TRBD1	TRBJ1-6	TGTGCCAGCAGCACACGGACAGGGAAAAATTCACCCCTCCACTTT	CASSTRTGKNSPLHF
once	TRBV13	.	TRBJ2-1	TGTGCCAGCAGCTTTGTGGGGAGGGGGTACAATGAGCAGTTCTTC	CASSFVGRGYNEQFF
once	TRBV4-3	TRBD1	TRBJ2-1	TGCGCCAGCAGCCGCGGACAGGGGGCCTACAATGAGCAGTTCTTC	CASSRGQGAYNEQFF
.	TRBV28	TRBD1	TRBJ2-1	TGTGCCAGCAGCGAAACAGGGGACTCCTACAATGAGCAGTTCTTC	CASSETGDSYNEQFF